This record concerns one TCR beta chain sequence. The data originate from a study of blood T cell repertoires in COVID-19. The wider study: Samples taken during acute and convalescent COVID-19 were collected in the United States, Italy and Spain.

Repertoires were generated with immunoSEQ multiplex PCR, while TCRdb's copy carries only in-frame clones and drops some. Here the sample spans about 120,000 clones, roughly 84% being singletons. The CDR3 has 15 amino acids. V lost 4 bases to trimming and J lost 5 bases; unmatched junction nucleotides: 2. Germline CDR1 LNHDA, CDR2 SQIVND (reference sequence). Input material: peripheral blood. This clonotype originated in a woman aged 80 or over with acute or convalescent COVID-19. The chain recombines TRBV19 with TRBJ1-6; 10 bases line up with TRBD1. Written as DNA, the CDR3 is TGTGCCAGTAGTACCGGGACAGGGGATAATTCACCCCTCCACTTT. It encodes CASSTGTGDNSPLHF.